The T cell receptor beta chain under discussion was sequenced for a study of T cell changes during pregnancy in multiple sclerosis. Germline trimming cut 1 base from V and 1 base from J; bases unmatched to any gene: 1. Germline CDR1 reads LGHNA; CDR2 reads YSLEER. The CDR3 is 16 amino acids. Some clones are missing from TCRdb's copy, which holds only in-frame ones; the method was immunoSEQ multiplex PCR. The table records about 74,000 clones, more than 90% of them present only once. The J gene is TRBJ2-1, the V gene TRBV4-3, with 10 nucleotides matching TRBD2. The material was peripheral blood, obtained after pregnancy. The clonotype originates from a female donor in good health, enrolled as a control in a pregnancy study. CDR3 DNA sequence: TGCGCCAGCAGCCAAGCTAGCGGGAGTTCCTACAATGAGCAGTTCTTC. Translation: CASSQASGSSYNEQFF.